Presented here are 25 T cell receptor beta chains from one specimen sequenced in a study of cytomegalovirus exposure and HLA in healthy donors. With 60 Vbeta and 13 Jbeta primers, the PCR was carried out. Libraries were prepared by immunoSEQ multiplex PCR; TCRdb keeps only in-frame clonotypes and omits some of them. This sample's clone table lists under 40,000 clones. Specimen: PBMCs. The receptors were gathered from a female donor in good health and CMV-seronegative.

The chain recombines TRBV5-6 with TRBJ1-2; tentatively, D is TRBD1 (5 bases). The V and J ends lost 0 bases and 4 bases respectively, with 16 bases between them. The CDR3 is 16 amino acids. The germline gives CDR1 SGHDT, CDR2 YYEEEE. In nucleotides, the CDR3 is TGTGCCAGCAGCTTGGCAGGGTTGGAGGGTCGCTATGGCTACACCTTC. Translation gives CASSLAGLEGRYGYTF.

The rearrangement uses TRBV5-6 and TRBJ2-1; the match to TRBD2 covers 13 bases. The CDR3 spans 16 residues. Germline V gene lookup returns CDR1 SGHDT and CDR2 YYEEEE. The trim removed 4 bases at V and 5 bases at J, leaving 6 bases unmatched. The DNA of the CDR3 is TGTGCCAGCAGCCTCCGACTAGCGGGGGGTAACAATGAGCAGTTCTTC. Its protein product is CASSLRLAGGNNEQFF.

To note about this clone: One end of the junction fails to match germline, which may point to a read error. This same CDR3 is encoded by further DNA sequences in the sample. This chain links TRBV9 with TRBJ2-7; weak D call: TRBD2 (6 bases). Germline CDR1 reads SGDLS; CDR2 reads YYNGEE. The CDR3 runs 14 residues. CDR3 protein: CASSVEDYLYEQYF. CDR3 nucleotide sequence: TGTGCCAGCAGCGTAGAGGACTACCTCTACGAGCAGTATTTC.

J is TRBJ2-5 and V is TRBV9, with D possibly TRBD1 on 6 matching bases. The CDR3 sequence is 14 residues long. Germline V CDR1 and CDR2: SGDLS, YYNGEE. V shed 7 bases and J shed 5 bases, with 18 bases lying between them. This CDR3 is CASPPGHLRETQYF. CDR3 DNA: TGTGCCAGCCCACCGGGACATCTAAGGGAGACCCAGTACTTC.

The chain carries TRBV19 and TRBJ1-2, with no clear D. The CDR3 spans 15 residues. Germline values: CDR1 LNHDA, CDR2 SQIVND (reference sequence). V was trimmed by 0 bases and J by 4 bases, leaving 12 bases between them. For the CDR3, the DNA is TGTGCCAGTAGTATAGATCTATCGGAGGCCTATGGCTACACCTTC. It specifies CASSIDLSEAYGYTF. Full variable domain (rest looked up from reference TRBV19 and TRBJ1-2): DGGITQSPKYLFRKEGQNVTLSCEQNLNHDAMYWYRQDPGQGLRLIYYSQIVNDFQKGDIAEGYSVSREKKESFPLTVTSAQKNPTAFYLCASSIDLSEAYGYTFGSGTRLTVV.

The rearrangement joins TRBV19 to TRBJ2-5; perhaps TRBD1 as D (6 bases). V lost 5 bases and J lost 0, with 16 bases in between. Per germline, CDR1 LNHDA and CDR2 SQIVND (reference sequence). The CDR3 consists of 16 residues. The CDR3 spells CASSPGDTLNQETQYF. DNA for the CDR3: TGTGCCAGTAGTCCCGGGGACACTTTGAACCAAGAGACCCAGTACTTC.

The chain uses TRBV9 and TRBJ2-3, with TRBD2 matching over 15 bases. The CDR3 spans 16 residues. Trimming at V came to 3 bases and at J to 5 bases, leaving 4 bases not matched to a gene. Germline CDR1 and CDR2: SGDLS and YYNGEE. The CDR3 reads CASSAGTSGGLDTQYF. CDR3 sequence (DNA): TGTGCCAGCAGCGCTGGGACTAGCGGGGGGTTAGATACGCAGTATTTT.

The CDR3 loop reads CASSERDRGNYGYTF. CDR3 nucleotide sequence: TGTGCCAGCAGTGAAAGGGACAGGGGGAACTATGGCTACACCTTC. The chain is built from TRBV6-1 and TRBJ1-2; 11 nucleotides match TRBD1. V lost 2 bases and J lost 2; bases outside the gene matches: 1. Germline lookup yields CDR1 MNHNS and CDR2 SASEGT. This CDR3 is built from 15 residues.

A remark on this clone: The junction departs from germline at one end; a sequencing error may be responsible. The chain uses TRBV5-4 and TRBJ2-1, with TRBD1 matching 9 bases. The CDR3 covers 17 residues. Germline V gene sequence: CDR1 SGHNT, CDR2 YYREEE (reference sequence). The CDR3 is CASSPGQGGSSYNGQFF. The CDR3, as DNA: TGTGCCAGCAGCCCGGGACAGGGTGGATCATCTTACAATGGGCAGTTCTTC.

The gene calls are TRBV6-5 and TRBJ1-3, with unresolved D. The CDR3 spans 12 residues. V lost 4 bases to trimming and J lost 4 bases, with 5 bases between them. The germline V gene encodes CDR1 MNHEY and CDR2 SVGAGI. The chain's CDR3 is CASSSGGNTIYF. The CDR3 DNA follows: TGTGCCAGCAGTTCGGGGGGAAACACCATATATTTT.

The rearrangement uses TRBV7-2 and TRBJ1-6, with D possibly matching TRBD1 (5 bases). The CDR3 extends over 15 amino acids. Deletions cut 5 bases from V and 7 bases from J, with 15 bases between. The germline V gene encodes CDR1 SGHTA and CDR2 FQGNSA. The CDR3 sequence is CASSTPTARNSPLHF. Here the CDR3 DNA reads TGTGCCAGCAGCACCCCGACAGCGAGGAATTCACCCCTCCACTTT.

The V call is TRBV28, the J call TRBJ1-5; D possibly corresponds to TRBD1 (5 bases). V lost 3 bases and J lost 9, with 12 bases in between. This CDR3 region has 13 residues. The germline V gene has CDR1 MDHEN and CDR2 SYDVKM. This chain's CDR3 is CASSFSGVGPQHF. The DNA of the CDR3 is TGTGCCAGCAGTTTCTCGGGGGTTGGGCCCCAGCATTTT.

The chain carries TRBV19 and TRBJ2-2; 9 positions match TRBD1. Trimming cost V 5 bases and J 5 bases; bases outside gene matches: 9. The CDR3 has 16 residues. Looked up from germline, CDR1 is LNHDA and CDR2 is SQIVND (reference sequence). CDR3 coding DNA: TGTGCCAGTAGTTCACAGGGGGCAACTTTAACCGGGGAGCTGTTTTTT. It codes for CASSSQGATLTGELFF.

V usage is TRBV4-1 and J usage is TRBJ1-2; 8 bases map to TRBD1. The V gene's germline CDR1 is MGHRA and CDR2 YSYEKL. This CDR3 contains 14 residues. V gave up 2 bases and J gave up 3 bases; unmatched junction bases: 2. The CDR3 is CASSQQDRDYGYTF. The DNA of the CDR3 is TGCGCCAGCAGCCAACAGGACAGGGACTATGGCTACACCTTC.

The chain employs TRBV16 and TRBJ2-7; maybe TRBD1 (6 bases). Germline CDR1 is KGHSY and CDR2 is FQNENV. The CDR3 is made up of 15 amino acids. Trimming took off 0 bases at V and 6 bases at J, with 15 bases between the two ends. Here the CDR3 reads CASSQSPGQGSEQYF. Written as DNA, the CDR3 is TGTGCCAGCAGCCAATCCCCGGGGCAGGGGAGCGAGCAGTACTTC.

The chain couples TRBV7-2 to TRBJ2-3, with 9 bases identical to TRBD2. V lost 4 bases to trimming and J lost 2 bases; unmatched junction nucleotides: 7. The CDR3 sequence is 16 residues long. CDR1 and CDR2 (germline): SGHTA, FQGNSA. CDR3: CASSWRGGALTDTQYF. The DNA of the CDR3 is TGTGCCAGCAGCTGGCGCGGGGGGGCACTCACAGATACGCAGTATTTT.

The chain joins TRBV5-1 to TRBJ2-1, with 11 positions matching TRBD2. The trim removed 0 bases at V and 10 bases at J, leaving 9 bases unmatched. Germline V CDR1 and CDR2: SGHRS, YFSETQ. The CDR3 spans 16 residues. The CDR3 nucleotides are TGCGCCAGCAGCTTGGGAAATAGCGGGGGGGCCAACGAGCAGTTCTTC. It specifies CASSLGNSGGANEQFF.

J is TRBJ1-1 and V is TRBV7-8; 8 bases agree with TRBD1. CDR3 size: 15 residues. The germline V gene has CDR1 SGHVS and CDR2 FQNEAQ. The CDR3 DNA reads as TGTGCAGCGGTACTGAGGGACAGGAAAGTAATTGAAGCTTTCTTT. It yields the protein CAAVLRDRKVIEAFF. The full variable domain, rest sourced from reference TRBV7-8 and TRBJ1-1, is GAGVSQSPRYKVAKRGQDVALRCDPISGHVSLFWYQQALGQGPEFLTYFQNEAQLDKSGLPSDRFFAERPEGSVSTLKIQRTQQEDSAVYLCAAVLRDRKVIEAFFGQGTRLTVV.

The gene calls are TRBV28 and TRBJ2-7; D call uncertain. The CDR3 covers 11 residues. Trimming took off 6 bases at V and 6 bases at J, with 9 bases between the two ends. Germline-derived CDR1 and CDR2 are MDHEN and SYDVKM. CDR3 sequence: CASRALREQYF. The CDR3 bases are TGTGCCAGCAGAGCATTGCGCGAGCAGTACTTC.

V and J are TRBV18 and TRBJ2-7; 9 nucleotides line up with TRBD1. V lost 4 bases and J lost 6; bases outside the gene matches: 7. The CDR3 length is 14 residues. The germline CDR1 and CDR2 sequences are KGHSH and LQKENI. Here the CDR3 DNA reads TGTGCCAGCTCACTCGGACAGGGGAATGGCGAGCAGTACTTC. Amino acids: CASSLGQGNGEQYF.

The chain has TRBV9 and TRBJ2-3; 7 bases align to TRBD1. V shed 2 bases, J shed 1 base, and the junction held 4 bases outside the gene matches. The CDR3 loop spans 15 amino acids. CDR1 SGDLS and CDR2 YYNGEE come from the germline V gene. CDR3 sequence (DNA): TGTGCCAGCAGCGTTCGACAGGGAGGCACAGATACGCAGTATTTT. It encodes CASSVRQGGTDTQYF.

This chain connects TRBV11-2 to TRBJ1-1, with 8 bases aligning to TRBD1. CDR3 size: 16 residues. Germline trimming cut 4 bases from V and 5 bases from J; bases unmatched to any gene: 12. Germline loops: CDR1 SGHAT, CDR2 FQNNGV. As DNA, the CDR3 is TGTGCCAGCAGCTCTGGACAGGGTTTTTTGCGGACTGAAGCTTTCTTT. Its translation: CASSSGQGFLRTEAFF.

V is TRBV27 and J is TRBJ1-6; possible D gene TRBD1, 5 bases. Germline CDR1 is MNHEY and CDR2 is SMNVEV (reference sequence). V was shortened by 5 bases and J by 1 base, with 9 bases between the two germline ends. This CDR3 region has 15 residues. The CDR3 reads CASSPRTSYNSPLHF. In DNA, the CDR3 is TGTGCCAGCAGTCCTCGGACATCCTATAATTCACCCCTCCACTTT.

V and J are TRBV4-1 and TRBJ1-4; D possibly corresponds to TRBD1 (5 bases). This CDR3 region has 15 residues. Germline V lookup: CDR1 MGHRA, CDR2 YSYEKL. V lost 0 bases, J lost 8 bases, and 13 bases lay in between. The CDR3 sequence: CASSQEAGLLEKLFF. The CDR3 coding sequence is TGCGCCAGCAGCCAAGAGGCAGGGCTATTGGAAAAACTGTTTTTT.

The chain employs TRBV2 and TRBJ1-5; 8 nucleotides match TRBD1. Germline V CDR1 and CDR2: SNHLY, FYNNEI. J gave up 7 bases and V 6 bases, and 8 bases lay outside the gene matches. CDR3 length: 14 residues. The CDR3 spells CASRAGTGHQPQHF. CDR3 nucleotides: TGTGCCAGCAGGGCCGGGACAGGCCACCAGCCCCAGCATTTT.